This T cell receptor beta chain was retrieved from a study of T cell repertoires in cytomegalovirus infection. Trimming shortened V by 5 bases and J by 0 bases, and 8 bases separated the two germline ends. Germline CDR1 reads SGHTA; CDR2 reads FQGNSA. The CDR3 sequence is 15 residues long. This clonotype appeared many times. Each CDR3 protein gets one entry after TCRdb re-called the reads with MiXCR. The sample lists around 250,000 distinct CDR3 sequences, 15% to 20% occurring once. The chain has TRBV7-2 and TRBJ2-6; D gene ambiguous. The sample consisted of CD8+ T cells from PBMCs. This receptor was obtained from a human donor in good health (CMV status not recorded). Some clones in this sample may be carry-over from other donors' samples. CDR3 loop: CASSHHGSGANVLTF. The CDR3 DNA reads as TGTGCCAGCAGCCATCATGGCTCTGGGGCCAACGTCCTGACTTTC.